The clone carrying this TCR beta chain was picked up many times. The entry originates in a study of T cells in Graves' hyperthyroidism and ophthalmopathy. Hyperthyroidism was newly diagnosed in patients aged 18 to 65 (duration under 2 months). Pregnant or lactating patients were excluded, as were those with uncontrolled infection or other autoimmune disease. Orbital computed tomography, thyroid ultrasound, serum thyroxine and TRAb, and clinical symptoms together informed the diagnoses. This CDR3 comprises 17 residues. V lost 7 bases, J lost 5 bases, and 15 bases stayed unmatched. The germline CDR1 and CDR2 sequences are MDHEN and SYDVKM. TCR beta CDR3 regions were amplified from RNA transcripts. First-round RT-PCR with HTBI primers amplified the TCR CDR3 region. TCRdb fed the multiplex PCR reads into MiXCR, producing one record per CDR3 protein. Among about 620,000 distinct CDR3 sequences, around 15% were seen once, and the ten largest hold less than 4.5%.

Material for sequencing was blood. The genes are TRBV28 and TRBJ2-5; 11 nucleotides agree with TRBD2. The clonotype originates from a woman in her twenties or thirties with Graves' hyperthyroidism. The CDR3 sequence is CASIPGGLAGGAETQYF. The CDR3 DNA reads TGTGCCAGCATCCCTGGGGGGCTAGCGGGAGGAGCTGAGACCCAGTACTTC.